The 2 T cell receptor beta chains presented below share a single source sample, sequenced in a study of blood T cell repertoires in COVID-19. The method was immunoSEQ multiplex PCR; TCRdb's version includes in-frame clones alone and lacks a portion of them. In the table there are 130,000 to 150,000 clones, about 87% of which are singletons. Sequencing was performed on peripheral blood. The source of these receptors is a woman in her 50s with active or convalescent COVID-19.

The DNA for the CDR3 is TGTGCCAGCAGCCACGGACTAGCGGGGGAATTTGGGGAGACCCAGTACTTC. As protein: CASSHGLAGEFGETQYF. The chain is built from TRBV11-3 and TRBJ2-5, with 13 bases aligning to TRBD2. In germline, CDR1 is SGHNT, CDR2 YENEEA. The V segment lost 5 bases and the J segment 5 bases; nucleotides outside the gene matches: 11. This CDR3 is built from 17 residues.

The chain employs TRBV4-2 and TRBJ1-2, with D hard to call. V dropped 0 bases and J dropped 3 bases, with 8 bases sitting between them. This CDR3 comprises 14 residues. CDR1 and CDR2 (germline): LGHNA, YNFKEQ. This CDR3 reads CASSQEAAHYGYTF. The CDR3 DNA is TGTGCCAGCAGCCAAGAAGCCGCTCACTATGGCTACACCTTC.